The source of this T cell receptor beta chain is a study of shared clonotypes between healthy human individuals. Study findings and constraints: Relative to memory subsets, naive subsets generally showed larger estimated richness.

Per the original data handling: Without quality scores, immunoSEQ junctional reads could not be filtered like full-length reads. Sequenced by immunoSEQ multiplex PCR; TCRdb stores in-frame clones only, minus some. V and J calls and clone size are as listed in that table; D and trimming were resolved from the DNA. The data show about 600,000 clones, 95% to 98% seen once. CDR3 length: 16 residues. The germline CDR1 and CDR2 sequences are SGHTA and FQGTGA. V lost 5 bases to trimming and J lost 5 bases; unmatched junction nucleotides: 7. As for this clone: Its target is unknown.

The rearrangement uses TRBV7-3 and TRBJ2-5, with TRBD2 matching 14 bases. The specimen sequenced was naive CD4+ T cells sorted from blood. Subset: CD45RA+ positively selected. The receptor comes from a woman in her twenties or thirties in good health. The CDR3 protein is CASSETSGRAGETQYF. CDR3 nucleotides: TGTGCCAGCAGCGAGACTAGCGGGAGGGCCGGGGAGACCCAGTACTTC.